This T cell receptor beta chain was identified during a study of T cell clonality in common variable immunodeficiency. General observations from the study: Shared TCRbeta clones were fewer between CVID subjects than controls. Reportedly, TCR beta sequences from common variable immunodeficiency showed fewer deletions and N-nucleotide insertions.

Produced via immunoSEQ multiplex PCR; TCRdb's table is partial and in-frame only. Listed for the sample are tens of thousands of clones, none seen a single time. Looked up from germline, CDR1 is SNHLY and CDR2 is FYNNEI. The ends were cut back, 10 bases at V and 6 bases at J, with 19 bases in the middle. There are 14 residues in the CDR3. This clone showed up many times. The antigen is unknown. With the read ending 3 residues before the CDR3 end, the germline J gene is used to fill in that end. The chain links TRBV2 to TRBJ2-1; weak D call: TRBD2 (6 bases). This sequence was found in a person aged 18-70 years in good health. Sequenced input: peripheral blood mononuclear cells. CDR3 bases read: TGTGCCACACACCGGGACTTGATGGTCAATGAG. It yields the protein CATHRDLMVNE. The whole CDR3 protein is CATHRDLMVNEQFF.